This passage covers 9 T cell receptor beta chains from one sample sequenced in a study of blood T cell repertoires in COVID-19. The table came from immunoSEQ multiplex PCR; TCRdb's copy has only in-frame clones and leaves some out. Among some 160,000 clones listed, around 90% were seen once. The sequenced material came from peripheral blood. The origin of the receptors is a man in his 60s with acute or convalescent COVID-19.

This chain connects TRBV6-5 to TRBJ1-6; 8 nucleotides agree with TRBD1. The CDR3 is made up of 15 amino acids. V lost 5 bases, J lost 7 bases, and 7 bases stayed unmatched. Germline-derived CDR1 and CDR2 are MNHEY and SVGAGI. The CDR3 reads CASSIQGAINSPLHF. In DNA, the CDR3 is TGTGCCAGCAGTATCCAGGGGGCTATCAATTCACCCCTCCACTTT.

The chain carries TRBV10-1 and TRBJ2-5, with TRBD1 identical over 8 bases. The junction had 12 bases not matched to a gene; V was cut back by 10 bases and J by 5 bases. Germline V lookup: CDR1 WNHNN, CDR2 SYGVQD (reference sequence). The CDR3 sequence is 14 residues long. The CDR3 region has the DNA TGCGCCACCAAGACCCGGGACAGGCGGGAGACCCAGTACTTC. Protein: CATKTRDRRETQYF.

The gene calls are TRBV19 and TRBJ1-1; D perhaps matches TRBD1 (5 bases). This CDR3 is 13 amino acids long. V lost 0 bases to trimming and J lost 6 bases, with 8 bases between them. CDR1 LNHDA and CDR2 SQIVND come from the germline V gene (reference sequence). Here the CDR3 DNA reads TGTGCCAGTAGTATAGATGGGGGGGCTGAAGCTTTCTTT. As protein: CASSIDGGAEAFF.

CDR3 sequence (DNA): TGTGCCAGCAGCCTATTGAGGACTACCAGTAATGAGCAGTTCTTC. It translates to CASSLLRTTSNEQFF. The chain links TRBV3-1 (or the pseudogene TRBV3-2) to TRBJ2-1, with a possible D match to TRBD2 (6 bases). V was pared by 4 bases and J by 7 bases, with 17 bases between. Germline-derived CDR1 and CDR2 are LGHDT and YNNKEL (reference sequence). The CDR3 length is 15 residues.

In its sample, this clone was seen a few times. This sequence joins TRBV6-5 and TRBJ2-7, with 7 bases aligning to TRBD2. Germline lookup yields CDR1 MNHEY and CDR2 SVGAGI. Trimming cost V 6 bases and J 3 bases; bases outside gene matches: 11. This CDR3 region has 15 residues. Written as DNA, the CDR3 is TGTGCCAGCAGACTCTCTGGGCGGGGGAGCTACGAGCAGTACTTC. This sequence encodes CASRLSGRGSYEQYF.

The V and J genes are TRBV2 and TRBJ1-5; D remains unclear. Germline V gene data show CDR1 as SNHLY and CDR2 as FYNNEI. Trimming shortened V by 3 bases and J by 2 bases, and 8 bases separated the two germline ends. The CDR3 sequence is 14 residues long. The CDR3 here is CASSDGVRNQPQHF. The CDR3 DNA sequence: TGTGCCAGCAGTGATGGAGTTCGCAATCAGCCCCAGCATTTT.

The chain combines TRBV18 with TRBJ2-7; 7 bases match TRBD1. The CDR3 has 14 residues. After removal of 4 bases from V and 2 bases from J, the junction contained 5 bases not matched to a gene. The V gene's germline CDR1 is KGHSH and CDR2 LQKENI. The chain's CDR3 is CASSQSQGAYEQYF. CDR3 coding DNA: TGTGCCAGCTCACAAAGTCAGGGGGCCTACGAGCAGTACTTC.

This clone was seen once. The gene calls are TRBV7-9 and TRBJ2-1; 7 bases map to TRBD1. The germline CDR1 and CDR2 sequences are SEHNR and FQNEAQ (reference sequence). The length of the CDR3 is 12 residues. J gave up 6 bases and V 5 bases, and 1 base lay outside the gene matches. CDR3 in DNA: TGTGCCAGCAGCACAGGGGTCAATGAGCAGTTCTTC. Translating gives CASSTGVNEQFF.

The chain employs TRBV5-1 and TRBJ1-2; D is uncertain. Trimming stripped 4 bases from V and 3 bases from J, with 10 bases between. This CDR3 has 13 residues. CDR1 SGHRS and CDR2 YFSETQ come from the germline V gene. CDR3 loop: CASSARPDYGYTF. DNA of the CDR3: TGCGCCAGCAGCGCGAGGCCCGACTATGGCTACACCTTC.